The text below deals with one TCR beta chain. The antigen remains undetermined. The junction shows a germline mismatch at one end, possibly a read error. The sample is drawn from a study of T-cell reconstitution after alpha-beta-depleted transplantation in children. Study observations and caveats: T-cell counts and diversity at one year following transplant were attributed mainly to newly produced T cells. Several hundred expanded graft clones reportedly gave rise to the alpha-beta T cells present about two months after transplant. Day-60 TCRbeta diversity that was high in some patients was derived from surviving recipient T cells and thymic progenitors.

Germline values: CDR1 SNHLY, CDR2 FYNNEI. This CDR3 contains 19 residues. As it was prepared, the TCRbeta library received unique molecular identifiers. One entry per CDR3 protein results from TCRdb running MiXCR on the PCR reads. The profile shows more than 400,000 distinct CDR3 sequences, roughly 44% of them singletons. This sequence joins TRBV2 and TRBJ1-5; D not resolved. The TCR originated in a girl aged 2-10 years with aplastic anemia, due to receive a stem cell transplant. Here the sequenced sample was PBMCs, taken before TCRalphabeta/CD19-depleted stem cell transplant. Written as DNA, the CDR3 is TGTACCAGCAGCCCCCTCCGGGGAGGGCTATTAGGGAGCAATCAGCCCCAGCATTTT. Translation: CTSSPLRGGLLGSNQPQHF.